The 31 T cell receptor beta chains below were found in one sample sequenced in a study of control samples from healthy donors and cancer patients. The repertoire was sequenced with immunoSEQ multiplex PCR; TCRdb's copy has only in-frame clones and lacks some. Of more than 100,000 clones detected, roughly 92% appear once; the ten largest clones hold 7.8%. Source material: blood. These receptors came from a woman aged 18-35 years in good health.

The chain joins TRBV28 to TRBJ1-5; 8 bases agree with TRBD1. The J segment lost 2 bases and the V segment lost 3 bases, leaving 6 bases of the junction unmatched. This CDR3 has 16 residues. CDR1 and CDR2 from the germline V gene are MDHEN and SYDVKM. CDR3 amino acids: CASSFPGTGRNQPQHF. For the CDR3, the DNA is TGTGCCAGCAGTTTCCCCGGGACAGGCCGCAATCAGCCCCAGCATTTT. The whole variable domain, filled in from reference TRBV28 and TRBJ1-5, reads DVKVTQSSRYLVKRTGEKVFLECVQDMDHENMFWYRQDPGLGLRLIYFSYDVKMKEKGDIPEGYSVSREKKERFSLILESASTNQTSMYLCASSFPGTGRNQPQHFGDGTRLSIL.

The gene calls are TRBV6-2 or TRBV6-3 and TRBJ2-7, with D unclear. Trimming took off 4 bases at V and 4 bases at J, with 5 bases between the two ends. Germline loops: CDR1 MNHEY, CDR2 SVGEGT. The CDR3 consists of 11 residues. The CDR3 region is CASSSIYEQYF. CDR3 in DNA: TGTGCCAGCAGTTCGATATACGAGCAGTACTTC.

This clone was seen once. CDR3 residues: CASSWAGGNTIYF. In DNA form, the CDR3 reads TGTGCCAGCAGCTGGGCAGGTGGAAACACCATATATTTT. The gene calls are TRBV14 and TRBJ1-3, with D unresolved. Germline loops: CDR1 SGHDN, CDR2 FVKESK. The CDR3 sequence is 13 residues long. V dropped 5 bases and J dropped 3 bases, with 8 bases sitting between them.

The chain recombines TRBV6-1 with TRBJ1-1; unclear D gene. Trimming stripped 3 bases from V and 7 bases from J, with 12 bases between. Germline lookup yields CDR1 MNHNS and CDR2 SASEGT. This CDR3 is 13 amino acids long. The CDR3 region is CASSDPKRREAFF. The CDR3 nucleotides are TGTGCCAGCAGTGACCCGAAAAGGCGTGAAGCTTTCTTT.

The V call is TRBV6-2 or TRBV6-3, the J call TRBJ1-5; 8 nucleotides align to TRBD1. Trimming removed 0 bases from V and 16 bases from J; junction bases left unmatched: 11. Germline V lookup: CDR1 MNHEY, CDR2 SVGEGT. This CDR3 contains 14 residues. The CDR3 sequence is CASSYSTLGQGGHF. CDR3 coding DNA: TGTGCCAGCAGTTACTCGACCCTCGGACAGGGTGGTCATTTT.

The V call is TRBV6-2 or TRBV6-3, the J call TRBJ2-7; 10 bases agree with TRBD1. Germline CDR1 MNHEY, CDR2 SVGEGT. The CDR3 runs to 14 residues. The trim removed 6 bases at V and 4 bases at J, leaving 6 bases unmatched. The CDR3 region is CASSRTGGKYEQYF. For the CDR3, the DNA is TGTGCCAGCAGCCGGACAGGGGGTAAATACGAGCAGTACTTC.

This chain uses TRBV6-5 with TRBJ2-3; 7 bases line up with TRBD1. The ends lost 6 bases at V and 4 bases at J; junction bases unmatched: 4. In germline, CDR1 is MNHEY, CDR2 SVGAGI. The CDR3 has 13 residues. The CDR3 DNA follows: TGTGCCAGCAGGTACAGGGGATCAGATACGCAGTATTTT. The encoded protein is CASRYRGSDTQYF.

This chain connects TRBV28 to TRBJ1-1, with TRBD1 matching over 7 bases. This CDR3 is built from 15 residues. CDR1 and CDR2 (germline): MDHEN, SYDVKM. V shed 5 bases, J shed 1 base, and the junction held 7 bases outside the gene matches. CDR3 nucleotides: TGTGCCAGCAGTGCCGCGACAGGGTGGAACACTGAAGCTTTCTTT. Protein: CASSAATGWNTEAFF.

The table lists this clone with a few counts. The chain couples TRBV12-5 to TRBJ2-3; D remains unclear. Trimming cost V 2 bases and J 2 bases, with 2 bases left between them. The CDR3 spans 12 residues. Germline V gene lookup returns CDR1 LGHNT and CDR2 FRNRAP. CDR3 sequence (DNA): TGTGCTAGTGGTTTGTTCACAGATACGCAGTATTTT. This translates into CASGLFTDTQYF.

The rearrangement joins TRBV13 to TRBJ1-2, with no clear D. Per germline, CDR1 PRHDT and CDR2 FYEKMQ (reference sequence). This CDR3 has 15 amino acids. V shed 1 base and J shed 5 bases, with 14 bases lying between them. CDR3: CASSLESGLRYGYTF. CDR3 nucleotide sequence: TGTGCCAGCAGCTTAGAGTCAGGCCTGCGGTATGGCTACACCTTC. The full variable domain, with the rest looked up from reference TRBV13 and TRBJ1-2, is AAGVIQSPRHLIKEKRETATLKCYPIPRHDTVYWYQQGPGQDPQFLISFYEKMQSDKGSIPDRFSAQQFSDYHSELNMSSLELGDSALYFCASSLESGLRYGYTFGSGTRLTVV.

This clone has a handful of counts. The V and J genes are TRBV28 and TRBJ1-6; D possibly corresponds to TRBD1 (6 bases). There are 15 residues in the CDR3. Germline CDR1 MDHEN, CDR2 SYDVKM. The ends were cut back, 5 bases at V and 5 bases at J, with 13 bases in the middle. Here the CDR3 reads CASSPRRTDNSPLHF. CDR3 nucleotide sequence: TGTGCCAGCAGTCCCAGACGGACAGATAATTCACCCCTCCACTTT.

V and J are TRBV5-1 and TRBJ2-5; D call uncertain. Trimming took off 1 base at V and 1 base at J, with 11 bases between the two ends. Per the germline V gene, CDR1 is SGHRS and CDR2 is YFSETQ. This CDR3 comprises 15 residues. The CDR3 coding sequence is TGCGCCAGCAGCTTGTCTGAACAGAGCCAAGAGACCCAGTACTTC. Its translation is CASSLSEQSQETQYF.

The chain is built from TRBV7-2 and TRBJ2-3; D gene ambiguous. V gave up 5 bases and J gave up 9 bases, with 12 bases separating them. Germline assignment: CDR1 SGHTA and CDR2 FQGNSA. There are 12 residues in the CDR3. In nucleotides, the CDR3 is TGTGCCAGCAGCACTTATATGGAGACGCAGTATTTT. Protein: CASSTYMETQYF.

CDR3 protein: CASSQDLPGSTDTQYF. CDR3 bases: TGTGCCAGCAGCCAAGATCTCCCAGGGAGCACAGATACGCAGTATTTT. The chain carries TRBV3-1 (or the pseudogene TRBV3-2) and TRBJ2-3; D may be TRBD1 (5 bases). Per the germline V gene, CDR1 is LGHDT and CDR2 is YNNKEL (reference sequence). This CDR3 has 16 residues. Trimming took 0 bases from V and 0 from J, leaving 10 bases between them.

The V call is TRBV5-1, the J call TRBJ2-6; 7 positions agree with TRBD2. CDR3 length: 15 amino acids. The V gene's germline CDR1 is SGHRS and CDR2 YFSETQ. Trimming at V came to 7 bases and at J to 0 bases, leaving 4 bases not matched to a gene. This CDR3 reads CASQREVSGANVLTF. The CDR3 DNA follows: TGCGCCAGCCAACGGGAGGTCTCTGGGGCCAACGTCCTGACTTTC.

This chain uses TRBV7-9 with TRBJ2-1, with TRBD2 matching over 10 bases. Trimming cost V 5 bases and J 4 bases; bases outside gene matches: 5. There are 15 residues in the CDR3. Germline CDR1 is SEHNR and CDR2 is FQNEAQ (reference sequence). Here the CDR3 reads CASSPSGGEYNEQFF. The DNA for the CDR3 is TGTGCCAGCAGCCCTAGCGGGGGCGAGTACAATGAGCAGTTCTTC.

This rearrangement joins TRBV18 to TRBJ2-1; 7 nucleotides align to TRBD1. The ends lost 4 bases at V and 4 bases at J; junction bases unmatched: 7. Germline V gene sequence: CDR1 KGHSH, CDR2 LQKENI. This CDR3 is 15 amino acids long. The DNA for the CDR3 is TGTGCCAGCTCACTGAGGACAGGAAAATACAATGAGCAGTTCTTC. Its translation is CASSLRTGKYNEQFF.

The V gene is TRBV24-1, the J gene TRBJ1-1, with D possibly TRBD1 on 5 matching bases. Trimming took off 4 bases at V and 3 bases at J, with 11 bases between the two ends. Germline lookup yields CDR1 KGHDR and CDR2 SFDVKD. CDR3 size: 14 residues. The CDR3 protein is CATSDGGSYTEAFF. CDR3 coding DNA: TGTGCCACCAGTGACGGGGGATCCTACACTGAAGCTTTCTTT.

In its sample, this clone was seen once. The chain carries TRBV7-6 and TRBJ2-7; D may match TRBD1 or TRBD2 (5 bases each). This CDR3 is 14 amino acids long. V was pared by 1 base and J by 2 bases, with 9 bases between. Looked up from germline, CDR1 is SGHVS and CDR2 is FNYEAQ. CDR3 sequence: CASSLVRGAYEQYF. The CDR3 DNA reads TGTGCCAGCAGCTTAGTTAGAGGGGCCTACGAGCAGTACTTC.

This rearrangement joins TRBV10-2 to TRBJ2-5; D gene uncertain. CDR1 and CDR2 from the germline V gene are WSHSY and SAAADI. The CDR3 is 12 amino acids. Trimming removed 2 bases from V and 7 bases from J, with 8 bases in between. The CDR3 DNA sequence: TGCGCCAGCAGTGAGGGCGTGGGGACCCAGTACTTC. It is translated as CASSEGVGTQYF.

The DNA for the CDR3 is TGCAGCGTTAAGGGGGAAGGGGGGCAGTACTTC. It specifies CSVKGEGGQYF. The rearrangement links TRBV29-1 to TRBJ2-7, with TRBD1 as a possible D gene (6 bases). Germline CDR1 is SQVTM and CDR2 is ANQGSEA. This CDR3 region has 11 residues. Trimming stripped 5 bases from V and 9 bases from J, with 14 bases between.

The rearrangement joins TRBV24-1 to TRBJ1-5, with D uncertain. The CDR3 runs 13 residues. The ends were cut back, 7 bases at V and 14 bases at J, with 20 bases in the middle. Germline V CDR1 and CDR2: KGHDR, SFDVKD. In DNA, the CDR3 is TGTGCCACCAGCAATACCCCGAGTCAGGATAAGCATTTT. This codes for CATSNTPSQDKHF.

This clone has a single count. J is TRBJ1-4 and V is TRBV7-9; a possible D gene is TRBD1 (6 bases). V lost 2 bases and J 2 bases, leaving 12 bases between the germline ends. Germline V gene sequence: CDR1 SEHNR, CDR2 FQNEAQ (reference sequence). This CDR3 has 16 amino acids. The CDR3 sequence: CASSLSRGRTNEKLFF. CDR3 DNA sequence: TGTGCCAGCAGCTTAAGCAGGGGACGTACTAATGAAAAACTGTTTTTT.

The chain's CDR3 is CASSHGGQSALNEQYF. CDR3 DNA: TGTGCCAGCAGTCATGGAGGACAGTCGGCTCTCAACGAGCAGTACTTC. The chain links TRBV28 to TRBJ2-7, with D maybe TRBD1 (6 bases). The germline gives CDR1 MDHEN, CDR2 SYDVKM. This CDR3 has 16 amino acids. The V gene lost 5 bases and the J gene lost 5 bases, with 22 bases spanning the gap.

The chain employs TRBV28 and TRBJ1-3; 8 nucleotides match TRBD1. Germline V gives CDR1 MDHEN, CDR2 SYDVKM. The length of the CDR3 is 14 residues. J was trimmed by 3 bases and V by 7 bases; bases with no gene match: 5. This CDR3 reads CASIPGTGGNTIYF. DNA for the CDR3: TGTGCCAGCATCCCCGGGACAGGTGGAAACACCATATATTTT. Full variable domain (rest looked up from reference TRBV28 and TRBJ1-3): DVKVTQSSRYLVKRTGEKVFLECVQDMDHENMFWYRQDPGLGLRLIYFSYDVKMKEKGDIPEGYSVSREKKERFSLILESASTNQTSMYLCASIPGTGGNTIYFGEGSWLTVV.

The genes are TRBV2 and TRBJ2-3, with D possibly TRBD1 on 6 matching bases. Looked up from germline, CDR1 is SNHLY and CDR2 is FYNNEI. V shed 6 bases and J shed 0 bases, with 10 bases lying between them. This CDR3 is built from 14 residues. The CDR3 loop reads CASSRDISTDTQYF. DNA for the CDR3: TGTGCCAGCAGCCGGGACATCAGCACAGATACGCAGTATTTT. Together with reference TRBV2 and TRBJ2-3, the CDR3 gives the full variable domain: EPEVTQTPSHQVTQMGQEVILRCVPISNHLYFYWYRQILGQKVEFLVSFYNNEISEKSEIFDDQFSVERPDGSNFTLKIRSTKLEDSAMYFCASSRDISTDTQYFGPGTRLTVL.

This clone was detected only a few times. The chain has TRBV6-2 or TRBV6-3 and TRBJ1-2; D perhaps matches TRBD1 (5 bases). Germline values: CDR1 MNHEY, CDR2 SVGEGT. The length of the CDR3 is 14 residues. V shed 2 bases and J shed 3 bases, with 10 bases lying between them. For the CDR3, the DNA is TGTGCCAGCAGTTACGGGGACTGGGACTATGGCTACACCTTC. Translation: CASSYGDWDYGYTF.

This sequence joins TRBV6-1 and TRBJ1-6; D is unresolved. V lost 4 bases to trimming and J lost 0 bases, with 10 bases between them. The CDR3 has 16 amino acids. CDR1 and CDR2 (germline): MNHNS, SASEGT. CDR3 in amino acids: CASSVKGNSYNSPLHF. CDR3 nucleotide sequence: TGTGCCAGCAGTGTAAAGGGTAACTCCTATAATTCACCCCTCCACTTT.

This clone has only one observation. This rearrangement joins TRBV14 to TRBJ1-2; tentative D call: TRBD1 (6 bases). The ends were cut back, 2 bases at V and 11 bases at J, with 15 bases in the middle. CDR1 is SGHDN, CDR2 FVKESK, per germline. The length of the CDR3 is 13 residues. The CDR3 is CASSQNRVSRYTF. CDR3 sequence (DNA): TGTGCCAGCAGCCAAAACAGGGTGTCAAGATACACCTTC.

This chain connects TRBV21-1 to TRBJ2-1; the table's D call TRBD2 went unverified against the DNA. TRBV21-1 corresponds to a pseudogene. The CDR3 totals 15 residues. CDR3 in amino acids: CASSPRAQFPGEQFF. CDR3 coding DNA: TGTGCCAGCAGCCCGCGGGCCCAGTTCCCCGGTGAGCAGTTCTTC.

The DNA of the CDR3 is TGTGCCAGTGGCAAGACAGGGGCCTCTGGAAACACCATATATTTT. Translation: CASGKTGASGNTIYF. The chain links TRBV19 to TRBJ1-3, with 8 bases matching TRBD1. J lost 0 bases, V lost 8 bases, and 6 bases had no gene match. The CDR3 sequence is 15 residues long. Germline V gene sequence: CDR1 LNHDA, CDR2 SQIVND (reference sequence).